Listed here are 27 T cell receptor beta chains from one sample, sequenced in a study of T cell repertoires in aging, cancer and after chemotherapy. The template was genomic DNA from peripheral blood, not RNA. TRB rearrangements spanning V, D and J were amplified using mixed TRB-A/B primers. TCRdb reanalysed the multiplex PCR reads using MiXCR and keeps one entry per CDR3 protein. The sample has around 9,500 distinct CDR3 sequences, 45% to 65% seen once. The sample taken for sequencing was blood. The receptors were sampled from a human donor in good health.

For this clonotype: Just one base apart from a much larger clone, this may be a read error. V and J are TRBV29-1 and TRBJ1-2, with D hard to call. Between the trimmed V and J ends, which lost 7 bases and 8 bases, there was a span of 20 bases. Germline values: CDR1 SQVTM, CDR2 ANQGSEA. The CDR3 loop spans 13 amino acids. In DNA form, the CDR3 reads TGCAGCGCCAGGACGGGCAGGCGTGAGGGCTACACCTTC. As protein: CSARTGRREGYTF. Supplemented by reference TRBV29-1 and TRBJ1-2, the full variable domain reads SAVISQKPSRDICQRGTSLTIQCQVDSQVTMMFWYRQQPGQSLTLIATANQGSEATYESGFVIDKFPISRPNLTFSTLTVSNMSPEDSSIYLCSARTGRREGYTFGSGTRLTVV.

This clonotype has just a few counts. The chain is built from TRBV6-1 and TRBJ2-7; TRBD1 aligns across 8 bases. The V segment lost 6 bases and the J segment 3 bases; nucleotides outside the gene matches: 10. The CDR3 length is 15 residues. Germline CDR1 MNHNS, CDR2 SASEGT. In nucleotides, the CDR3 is TGTGCCAGCAGCGCATCAACAGGGGGAAACTACGAGCAGTACTTC. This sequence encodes CASSASTGGNYEQYF.

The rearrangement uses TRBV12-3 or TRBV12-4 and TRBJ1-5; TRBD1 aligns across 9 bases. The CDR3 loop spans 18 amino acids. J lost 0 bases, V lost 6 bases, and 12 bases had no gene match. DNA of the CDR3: TGTGCCAGCAGGGCCACCGGGACAGGGCTTTATAGCAATCAGCCCCAGCATTTT. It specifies CASRATGTGLYSNQPQHF.

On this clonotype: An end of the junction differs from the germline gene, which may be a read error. This CDR3 is CASSLTPDSSYNVQFF. For the CDR3, the DNA is TGTGCCAGCAGTCTCACTCCGGACAGCTCCTACAATGTGCAGTTCTTC. The V and J genes are TRBV12-3 or TRBV12-4 and TRBJ2-1; D perhaps matches TRBD1 (6 bases). The CDR3 is 16 residues long.

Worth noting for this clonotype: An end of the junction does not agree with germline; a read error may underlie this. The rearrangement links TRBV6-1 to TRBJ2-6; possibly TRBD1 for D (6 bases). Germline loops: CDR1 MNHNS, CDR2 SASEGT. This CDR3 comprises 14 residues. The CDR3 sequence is CAISDRSGANVLTF. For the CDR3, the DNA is TGTGCCATCAGTGACAGGTCTGGGGCCAACGTCCTGACTTTC.

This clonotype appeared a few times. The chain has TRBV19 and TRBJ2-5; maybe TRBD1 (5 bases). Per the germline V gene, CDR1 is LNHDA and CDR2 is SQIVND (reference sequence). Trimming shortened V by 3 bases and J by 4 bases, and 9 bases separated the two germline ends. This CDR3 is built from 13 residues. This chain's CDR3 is CASSISQGETQYF. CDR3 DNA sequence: TGTGCCAGTAGTATCTCGCAGGGAGAGACCCAGTACTTC.

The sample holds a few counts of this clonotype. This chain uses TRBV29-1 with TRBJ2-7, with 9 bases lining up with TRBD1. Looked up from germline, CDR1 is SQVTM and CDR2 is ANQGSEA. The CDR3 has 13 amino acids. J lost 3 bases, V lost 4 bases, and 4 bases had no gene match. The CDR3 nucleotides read TGCAGCGTTGGGGGACAGGGCGGCTACGAGCAGTACTTC. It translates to CSVGGQGGYEQYF.

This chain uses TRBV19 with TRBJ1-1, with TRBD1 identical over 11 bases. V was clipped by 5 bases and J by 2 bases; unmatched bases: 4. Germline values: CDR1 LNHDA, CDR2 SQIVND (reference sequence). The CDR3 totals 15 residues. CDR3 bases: TGTGCCAGTAGTTCCAGGACAGGGGGCAACACTGAAGCTTTCTTT. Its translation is CASSSRTGGNTEAFF.

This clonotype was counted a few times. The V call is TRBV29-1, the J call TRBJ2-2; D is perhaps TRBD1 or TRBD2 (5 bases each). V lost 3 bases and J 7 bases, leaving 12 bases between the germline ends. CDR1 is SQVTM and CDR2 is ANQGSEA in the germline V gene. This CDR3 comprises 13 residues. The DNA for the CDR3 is TGCAGCGTTGACGGGTGGGGGAACGGGGAGCTGTTTTTT. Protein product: CSVDGWGNGELFF.

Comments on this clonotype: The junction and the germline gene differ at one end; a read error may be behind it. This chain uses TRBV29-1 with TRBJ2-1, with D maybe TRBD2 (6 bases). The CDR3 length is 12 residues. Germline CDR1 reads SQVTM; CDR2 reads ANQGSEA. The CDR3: CNVEEDYPEQFF. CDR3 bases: TGCAACGTTGAAGAGGACTACCCTGAGCAGTTCTTC.

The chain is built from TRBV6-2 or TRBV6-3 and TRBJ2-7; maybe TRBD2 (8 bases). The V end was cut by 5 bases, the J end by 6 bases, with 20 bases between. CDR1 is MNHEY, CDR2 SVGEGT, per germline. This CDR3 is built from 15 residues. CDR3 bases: TGTGCCAGCAGTGAACAGGGGACTAGTTTTCGCGAGCAGTACTTC. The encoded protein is CASSEQGTSFREQYF.

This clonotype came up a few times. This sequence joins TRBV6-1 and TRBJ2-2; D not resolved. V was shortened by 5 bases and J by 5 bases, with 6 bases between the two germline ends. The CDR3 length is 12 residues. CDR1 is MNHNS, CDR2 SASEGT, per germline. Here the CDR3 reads CASSYSTGELFF. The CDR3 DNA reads TGTGCCAGCAGTTACTCAACCGGGGAGCTGTTTTTT.

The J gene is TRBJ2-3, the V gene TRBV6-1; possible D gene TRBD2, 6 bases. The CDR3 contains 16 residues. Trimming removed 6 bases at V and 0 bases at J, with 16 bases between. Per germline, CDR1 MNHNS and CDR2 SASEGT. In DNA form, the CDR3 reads TGTGCCAGCAGAAGAACCGGGACTCTAAGCACAGATACGCAGTATTTT. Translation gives CASRRTGTLSTDTQYF.

In nucleotides, the CDR3 is TGTGCCAGCAGCTTGGGGGACAGGGGGCTTAGAGAGACCCAGTACTTC. Protein sequence: CASSLGDRGLRETQYF. V usage is TRBV5-4 and J usage is TRBJ2-5, with 12 bases that match TRBD1. Trimming cost V 0 bases and J 4 bases; bases outside gene matches: 4. Germline loops: CDR1 SGHNT, CDR2 YYREEE (reference sequence). The CDR3 has 16 residues.

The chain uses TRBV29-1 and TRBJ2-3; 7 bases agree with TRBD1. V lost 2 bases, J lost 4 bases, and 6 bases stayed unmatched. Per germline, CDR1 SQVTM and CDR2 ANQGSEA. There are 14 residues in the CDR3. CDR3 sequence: CSVEKGQHPDTQYF. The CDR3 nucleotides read TGCAGCGTTGAAAAGGGACAGCACCCAGATACGCAGTATTTT.

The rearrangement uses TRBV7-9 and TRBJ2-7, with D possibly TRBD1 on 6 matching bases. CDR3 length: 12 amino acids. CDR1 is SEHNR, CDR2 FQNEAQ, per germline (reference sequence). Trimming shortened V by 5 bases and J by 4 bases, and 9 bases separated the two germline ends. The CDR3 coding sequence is TGTGCCAGCAGCCCAGGACAGTACGAGCAGTACTTC. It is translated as CASSPGQYEQYF. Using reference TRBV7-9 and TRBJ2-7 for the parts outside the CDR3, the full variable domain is DTGVSQNPRHKITKRGQNVTFRCDPISEHNRLYWYRQTLGQGPEFLTYFQNEAQLEKSRLLSDRFSAERPKGSFSTLEIQRTEQGDSAMYLCASSPGQYEQYFGPGTRLTVT.

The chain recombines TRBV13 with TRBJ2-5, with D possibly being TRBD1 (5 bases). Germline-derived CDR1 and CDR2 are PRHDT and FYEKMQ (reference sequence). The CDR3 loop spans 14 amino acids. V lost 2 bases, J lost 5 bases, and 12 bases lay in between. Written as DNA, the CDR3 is TGTGCCAGCAGCTTAATGGCAGGGTGGGAGACCCAGTACTTC. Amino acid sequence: CASSLMAGWETQYF.

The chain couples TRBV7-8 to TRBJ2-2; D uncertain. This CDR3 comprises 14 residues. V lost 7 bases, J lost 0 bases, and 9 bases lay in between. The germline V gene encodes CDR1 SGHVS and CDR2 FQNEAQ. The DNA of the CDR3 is TGTGCCAGCATCCTGTTCGCGAACACCGGGGAGCTGTTTTTT. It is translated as CASILFANTGELFF.

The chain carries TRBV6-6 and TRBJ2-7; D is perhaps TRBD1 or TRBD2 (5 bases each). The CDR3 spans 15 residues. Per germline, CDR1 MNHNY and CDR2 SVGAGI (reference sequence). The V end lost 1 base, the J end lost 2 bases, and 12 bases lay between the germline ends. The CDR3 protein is CASSYFWDATYEQYF. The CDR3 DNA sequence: TGTGCCAGCAGTTACTTCTGGGACGCTACCTACGAGCAGTACTTC.

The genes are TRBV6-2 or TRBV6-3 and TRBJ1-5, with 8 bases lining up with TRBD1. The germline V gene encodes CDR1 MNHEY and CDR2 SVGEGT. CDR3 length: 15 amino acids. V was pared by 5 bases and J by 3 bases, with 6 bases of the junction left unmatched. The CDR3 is CASSTGGPINQPQHF. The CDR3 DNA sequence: TGTGCCAGCAGTACAGGGGGACCCATCAATCAGCCCCAGCATTTT.

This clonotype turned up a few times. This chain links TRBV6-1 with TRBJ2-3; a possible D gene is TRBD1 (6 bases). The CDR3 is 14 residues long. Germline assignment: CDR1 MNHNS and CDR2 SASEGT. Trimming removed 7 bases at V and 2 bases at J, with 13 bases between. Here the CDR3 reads CASTVRTATDTQYF. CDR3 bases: TGTGCCAGCACCGTTAGGACAGCCACAGATACGCAGTATTTT.

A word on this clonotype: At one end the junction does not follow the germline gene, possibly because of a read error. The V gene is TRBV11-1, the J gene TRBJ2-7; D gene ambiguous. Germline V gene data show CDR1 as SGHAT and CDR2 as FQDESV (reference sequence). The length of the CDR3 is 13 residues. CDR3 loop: CSSSNTPGYEQYF. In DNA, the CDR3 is TGTTCCAGCAGCAACACCCCCGGGTACGAGCAGTACTTC.

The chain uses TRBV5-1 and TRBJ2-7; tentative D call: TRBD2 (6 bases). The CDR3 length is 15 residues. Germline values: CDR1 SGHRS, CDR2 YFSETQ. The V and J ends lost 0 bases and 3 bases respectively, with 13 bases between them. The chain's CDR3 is CASSLEAGSYYEQYF. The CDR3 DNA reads TGCGCCAGCAGCTTGGAGGCGGGATCCTACTACGAGCAGTACTTC.

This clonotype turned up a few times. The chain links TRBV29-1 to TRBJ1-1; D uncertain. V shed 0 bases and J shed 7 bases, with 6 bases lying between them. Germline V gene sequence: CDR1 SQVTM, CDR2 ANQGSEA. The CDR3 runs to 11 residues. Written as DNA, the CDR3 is TGCAGCGTTGAAGATCCGGGTGAAGCTTTCTTT. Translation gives CSVEDPGEAFF.

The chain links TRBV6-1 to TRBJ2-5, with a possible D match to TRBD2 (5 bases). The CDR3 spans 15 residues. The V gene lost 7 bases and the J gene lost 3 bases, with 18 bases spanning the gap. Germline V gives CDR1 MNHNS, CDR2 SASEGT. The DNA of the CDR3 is TGTGCCAGCACCCTAGGAGCGGTACCTAAAGAGACCCAGTACTTC. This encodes CASTLGAVPKETQYF.

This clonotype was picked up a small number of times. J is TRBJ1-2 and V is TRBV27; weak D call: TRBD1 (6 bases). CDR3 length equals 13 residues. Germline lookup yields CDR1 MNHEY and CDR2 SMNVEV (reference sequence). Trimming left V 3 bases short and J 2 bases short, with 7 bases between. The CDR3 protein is CASSLGGNYGYTF. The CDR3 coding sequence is TGTGCCAGCAGTTTGGGGGGCAACTATGGCTACACCTTC.

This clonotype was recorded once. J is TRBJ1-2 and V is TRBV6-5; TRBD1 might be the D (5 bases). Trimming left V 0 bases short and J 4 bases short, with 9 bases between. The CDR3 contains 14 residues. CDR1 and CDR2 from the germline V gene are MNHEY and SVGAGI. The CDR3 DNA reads TGTGCCAGCAGTTACTCATCAGGGTCCTATGGCTACACCTTC. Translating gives CASSYSSGSYGYTF.